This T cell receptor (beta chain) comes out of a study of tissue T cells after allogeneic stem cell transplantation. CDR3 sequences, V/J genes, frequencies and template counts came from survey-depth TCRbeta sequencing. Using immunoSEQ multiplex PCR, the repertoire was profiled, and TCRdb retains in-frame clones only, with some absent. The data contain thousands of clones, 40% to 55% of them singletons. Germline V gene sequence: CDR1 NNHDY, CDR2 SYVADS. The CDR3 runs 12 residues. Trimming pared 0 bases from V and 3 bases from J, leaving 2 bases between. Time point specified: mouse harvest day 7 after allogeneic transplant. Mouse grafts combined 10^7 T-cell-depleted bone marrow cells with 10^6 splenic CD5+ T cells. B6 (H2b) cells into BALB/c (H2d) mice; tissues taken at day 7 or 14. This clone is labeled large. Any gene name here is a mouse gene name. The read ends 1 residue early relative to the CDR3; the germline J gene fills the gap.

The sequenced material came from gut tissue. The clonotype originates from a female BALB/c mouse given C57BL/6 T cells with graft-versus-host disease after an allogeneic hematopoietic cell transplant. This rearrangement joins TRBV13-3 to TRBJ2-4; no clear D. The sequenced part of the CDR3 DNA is TGTGCCAGCAGTGATGGACAAAACACCTTGTAC. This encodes CASSDGQNTLY. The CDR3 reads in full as CASSDGQNTLYF.